Listed below are T cell receptor beta chains from one sample, sequenced in a study of Graves' ophthalmopathy and Graves' hyperthyroidism. TCRdb passed the multiplex PCR reads through MiXCR, listing each CDR3 protein once. The sample has a few hundred thousand distinct CDR3 sequences; about 17% are singletons. The sample taken for sequencing was peripheral blood. These receptors all stem from an adult man with Graves' ophthalmopathy. CDR3s include the opening cysteine and the closing phenylalanine or tryptophan. The D gene is left open where the match is weak. The size of a clone is reported for some rows only, either as once, few or many, or as a class for expanded clones.

>.|few|TRBJ2-7|TRBV18
CASSPSRTTNYEQYF
TGTGCCAGCTCACCATCCCGGACGACAAATTACGAGCAGTACTTC
>TRBD2|few|TRBJ2-5|TRBV24-1
CATSDTGTMETQYF
TGTGCCACCAGTGACACCGGGACTATGGAGACCCAGTACTTC
>.|few|TRBJ1-5|TRBV30
CAWNLPSQPQHF
TGTGCCTGGAACCTCCCCAGCCAGCCCCAGCATTTT
>TRBD1|many|TRBJ1-2|TRBV14
CASSRRQGGGYTF
TGTGCCAGCAGCCGGCGACAGGGTGGGGGCTACACCTTC
>.|many|TRBJ2-2|TRBV30
CAWSWQNANTGELFF
TGTGCCTGGAGTTGGCAAAACGCGAACACCGGGGAGCTGTTTTTT
>.|many|TRBJ2-5|TRBV5-1
CASSILGQLQETQYF
TGCGCCAGCAGCATTCTCGGACAGCTTCAAGAGACCCAGTACTTC
>.|many|TRBJ1-6|TRBV3-1
CASSQTTRTNKGHLHF
TGTGCCAGCAGCCAGACGACCCGGACTAATAAAGGACACCTCCACTTT
>TRBD1|many|TRBJ2-7|TRBV20-1
CSARAGGTYEQYF
TGCAGTGCTAGAGCAGGGGGCACCTACGAGCAGTACTTC
>.|many|TRBJ1-3|TRBV5-1
CASSLFSGNTIYF
TGCGCCAGCAGCTTGTTCAGTGGAAACACCATATATTTT
>.|many|TRBJ1-5|TRBV5-6
CASSFNRVKQPQHF
TGTGCCAGCAGTTTCAACAGGGTTAAGCAGCCCCAGCATTTT
>TRBD1|many|TRBJ1-6|TRBV20-1
CSARRQGGSPLHF
TGCAGTGCTAGACGACAGGGGGGATCACCCCTCCACTTT
>.|many|TRBJ1-1|TRBV6-2/TRBV6-3
CASSYGTALNTEAFF
TGTGCCAGCAGTTACGGGACGGCCTTGAACACTGAAGCTTTCTTT
>.|many|TRBJ1-5|TRBV5-1
CATFAPSNQPQHF
TGCGCCACCTTTGCCCCTAGCAATCAGCCCCAGCATTTT
>.|many|TRBJ1-3|TRBV18
CASSQQVPGNTIYF
TGTGCCAGCTCACAACAGGTCCCTGGAAACACCATATATTTT
>TRBD1|many|TRBJ2-7|TRBV5-1
CASRAGTGDYEQYF
TGCGCCAGCAGGGCCGGGACAGGGGACTACGAGCAGTACTTC
>TRBD1|many|TRBJ1-2|TRBV28
CASSPGQGGLYGYTF
TGTGCCAGCAGCCCCGGACAGGGAGGCTTGTATGGCTACACCTTC
>.|many|TRBJ1-6|TRBV3-1
CASSKNPAYNSPLHF
TGTGCCAGCAGCAAGAATCCAGCCTATAATTCACCCCTCCACTTT
>.|many|TRBJ1-3|TRBV12-3/TRBV12-4
CATSKQGNTIYF
TGTGCCACTTCCAAACAGGGAAACACCATATATTTT
>TRBD2|many|TRBJ2-7|TRBV20-1
CSARKLAGEQYF
TGCAGTGCTAGAAAACTAGCGGGGGAGCAGTACTTC
>.|.|TRBJ2-7|TRBV7-9
CASSQNTYEQYF
TGTGCCAGCAGCCAGAACACCTACGAGCAGTACTTC
>.|many|TRBJ2-7|TRBV28
CASSFDTGGLQYF
TGTGCCAGCAGTTTTGATACCGGGGGTTTGCAGTACTTC
>TRBD2|many|TRBJ2-5|TRBV20-1
CSASSGSETQYF
TGCAGTGCTTCAAGCGGGAGCGAGACCCAGTACTTC
>.|many|TRBJ2-7|TRBV7-2
CASSVSSGVGYEQYF
TGTGCCAGCAGCGTATCGTCCGGGGTTGGCTACGAGCAGTACTTC
>.|once|TRBJ1-1|TRBV12-3/TRBV12-4
CASSPNREATEAFF
TGTGCCAGCAGTCCCAACAGGGAAGCGACTGAAGCTTTCTTT
>.|many|TRBJ1-2|TRBV3-1
CASSQESRSYGYTF
TGTGCCAGCAGCCAAGAAAGCAGAAGCTATGGCTACACCTTC
>TRBD1|many|TRBJ2-7|TRBV29-1
CSVQGALRTYEQYF
TGCAGCGTTCAGGGGGCACTCCGAACCTACGAGCAGTACTTC
>.|many|TRBJ1-1|TRBV25-1
CASSGGGGRTEAFF
TGTGCCAGCAGCGGAGGGGGGGGTCGGACTGAAGCTTTCTTT
>TRBD2|many|TRBJ2-5|TRBV29-1
CSVVMAGGSETQYF
TGCAGCGTTGTCATGGCGGGAGGATCAGAGACCCAGTACTTC
>.|many|TRBJ1-1|TRBV14
CASSQLTAEAFF
TGTGCCAGCAGCCAACTCACTGCTGAAGCTTTCTTT
>TRBD1|.|TRBJ1-5|TRBV6-2/TRBV6-3
CASKRTGSQPQHF
TGTGCCAGCAAGCGGACAGGGAGTCAGCCCCAGCATTTT
>.|many|TRBJ1-5|TRBV6-5
CASSYSPAISNQPQHF
TGTGCCAGCAGTTACTCACCTGCAATAAGCAATCAGCCCCAGCATTTT
>TRBD2|.|TRBJ2-2|TRBV28
CASSLKGLALEGELFF
TGTGCCAGCAGTTTAAAGGGACTAGCATTGGAGGGGGAGCTGTTTTTT
>TRBD1|many|TRBJ1-2|TRBV27
CASSSLKTGGFYGYTF
TGTGCCAGCAGTTCCCTTAAGACAGGGGGATTCTATGGCTACACCTTC
>.|many|TRBJ1-5|TRBV28
CASRLTGGRQPQHF
TGTGCCAGCAGGCTAACGGGGGGCAGGCAGCCCCAGCATTTT
>TRBD1|few|TRBJ2-2|TRBV2
CASSPSTGYNTGELFF
TGTGCCAGCAGCCCCTCGACAGGGTACAACACCGGGGAGCTGTTTTTT
>.|.|TRBJ1-1|TRBV3-1
CASSHFSSVGMGTEAFF
TGTGCCAGCAGCCATTTCTCTAGTGTAGGGATGGGCACTGAAGCTTTCTTT
>TRBD1|many|TRBJ2-5|TRBV30
CAWSLYGQGSKETQYF
TGTGCCTGGAGCCTCTACGGACAGGGAAGTAAAGAGACCCAGTACTTC
>TRBD1|many|TRBJ1-6|TRBV5-6
CATRDRASNSPLHF
TGTGCCACCCGGGACAGGGCCTCAAATTCACCCCTCCACTTT
>TRBD1|.|TRBJ1-1|TRBV7-3
CASSFGGQGAMNTEAFF
TGTGCCAGCAGCTTTGGGGGACAGGGGGCCATGAACACTGAAGCTTTCTTT
>.|.|TRBJ2-2|TRBV7-3
CASSLMGSSTGELFF
TGTGCCAGCAGCTTAATGGGCAGCAGCACCGGGGAGCTGTTTTTT
>.|many|TRBJ2-5|TRBV6-2/TRBV6-3
CASSPYGLTKETQYF
TGTGCCAGCAGCCCCTATGGATTAACTAAAGAGACCCAGTACTTC
>.|many|TRBJ1-2|TRBV4-2
CASSQVREHGNYGYTF
TGTGCCAGCAGCCAAGTCAGGGAGCATGGAAACTATGGCTACACCTTC
>.|many|TRBJ2-7|TRBV5-1
CASSLDGSSSYEQYF
TGCGCCAGCAGCTTGGATGGGAGCAGCTCCTACGAGCAGTACTTC
>.|many|TRBJ1-5|TRBV6-2/TRBV6-3
CASSYSSGNQPQHF
TGTGCCAGCAGTTACTCGTCCGGTAATCAGCCCCAGCATTTT
>.|.|TRBJ2-4|TRBV12-3/TRBV12-4
CASGVAKNIQYF
TGTGCCAGCGGGGTAGCCAAAAACATTCAGTACTTC
>.|many|TRBJ2-7|TRBV29-1
CSVVVSLYEQYF
TGCAGCGTTGTTGTTAGCTTATACGAGCAGTACTTC
>.|once|TRBJ2-7|TRBV20-1
CSAPWANSYEQYF
TGCAGTGCACCTTGGGCGAACTCCTACGAGCAGTACTTC
>.|many|TRBJ2-5|TRBV12-3/TRBV12-4
CASTLGEQAQETQYF
TGTGCCAGCACCTTAGGGGAACAGGCCCAAGAGACCCAGTACTTC
>.|.|TRBJ2-7|TRBV28
CASSLTRGPTYEQYF
TGTGCCAGCAGTTTAACCCGCGGGCCCACCTACGAGCAGTACTTC
>.|many|TRBJ2-2|TRBV20-1
CSALRSNTGELFF
TGCAGTGCTTTGCGTTCGAACACCGGGGAGCTGTTTTTT
>TRBD1|few|TRBJ2-5|TRBV28
CASSSPGTGKETQYF
TGTGCCAGCAGTTCACCCGGGACAGGGAAAGAGACCCAGTACTTC